These 5 T cell receptor beta chains came from one sample sequenced in a study of CD8 T cells in Susac syndrome. After extraction with the RNeasy kit, about 0.45 to 1 ug of the RNA was reverse transcribed using random hexamers. Via MiXCR, TCRdb re-called the immunoSEQ multiplex PCR reads, giving one row per CDR3 protein. Of 150,000 to 200,000 distinct CDR3 sequences in the sample, 90% to 95% were seen once. The source material was CD4+ T cells from PBMCs. The receptors shown here come from a human donor in good health.

The genes are TRBV4-3 and TRBJ2-5; TRBD2 matches at 10 bases. The V segment lost 1 base and the J segment 4 bases; nucleotides outside the gene matches: 12. This CDR3 is 18 amino acids long. CDR1 and CDR2 from the germline V gene are LGHNA and YSLEER. CDR3 nucleotide sequence: TGCGCCAGCAGCCAAGGCCCCAGCGGGGGGGCCTTCGGAGAGACCCAGTACTTC. It yields the protein CASSQGPSGGAFGETQYF.

This chain joins TRBV12-3 or TRBV12-4 and TRBJ2-3, with TRBD2 matching over 8 bases. The CDR3 contains 13 residues. With V trimmed by 6 bases and J by 4 bases, 3 bases remained unmatched. The CDR3 is CASSRTSPDTQYF. CDR3 bases: TGTGCCAGCAGCCGGACTAGCCCAGATACGCAGTATTTT.

This clonotype was seen just once. The chain joins TRBV27 to TRBJ1-2; 7 bases are a match to TRBD1. The CDR3 contains 15 residues. The J segment lost 2 bases and the V segment lost 3 bases, leaving 6 bases of the junction unmatched. Germline CDR1 MNHEY, CDR2 SMNVEV (reference sequence). The CDR3 coding sequence is TGTGCCAGCAGTTTGTGGACAGGAGGGAACTATGGCTACACCTTC. This codes for CASSLWTGGNYGYTF.

The rearrangement links TRBV20-1 to TRBJ1-2; possibly TRBD1 for D (6 bases). V was trimmed by 5 bases and J by 4 bases, leaving 20 bases between them. CDR1 is DFQATT, CDR2 SNEGSKA, per germline (reference sequence). This CDR3 is 15 amino acids long. This CDR3 reads CSASAGTSSLYGYTF. The CDR3 DNA reads TGCAGTGCTTCCGCCGGGACATCGAGCCTCTATGGCTACACCTTC.

V usage is TRBV4-3 and J usage is TRBJ2-7; D is perhaps TRBD1 (6 bases). V was cut by 0 bases and J by 6 bases, with 12 bases left in between. CDR3 size: 14 residues. Germline-derived CDR1 and CDR2 are LGHNA and YSLEER. CDR3 residues: CASSQDRYRAEQYF. CDR3 nucleotides: TGCGCCAGCAGCCAAGATCGGTACAGGGCCGAGCAGTACTTC.